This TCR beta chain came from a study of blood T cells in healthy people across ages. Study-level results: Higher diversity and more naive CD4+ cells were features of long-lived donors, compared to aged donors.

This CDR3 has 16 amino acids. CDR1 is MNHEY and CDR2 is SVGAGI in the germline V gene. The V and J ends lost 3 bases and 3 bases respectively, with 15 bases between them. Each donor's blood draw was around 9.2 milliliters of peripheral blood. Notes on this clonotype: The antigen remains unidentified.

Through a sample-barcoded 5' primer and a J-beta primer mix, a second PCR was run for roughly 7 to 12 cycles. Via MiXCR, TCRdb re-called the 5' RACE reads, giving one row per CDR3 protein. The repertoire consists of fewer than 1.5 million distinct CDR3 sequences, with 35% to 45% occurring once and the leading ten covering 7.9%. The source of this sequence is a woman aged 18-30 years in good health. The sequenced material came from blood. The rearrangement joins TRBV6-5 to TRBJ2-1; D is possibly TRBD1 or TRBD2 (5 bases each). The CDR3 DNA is TGTGCCAGCAGTTATTCCGGGACGGCAGGCTACAATGAGCAGTTCTTC. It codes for CASSYSGTAGYNEQFF.